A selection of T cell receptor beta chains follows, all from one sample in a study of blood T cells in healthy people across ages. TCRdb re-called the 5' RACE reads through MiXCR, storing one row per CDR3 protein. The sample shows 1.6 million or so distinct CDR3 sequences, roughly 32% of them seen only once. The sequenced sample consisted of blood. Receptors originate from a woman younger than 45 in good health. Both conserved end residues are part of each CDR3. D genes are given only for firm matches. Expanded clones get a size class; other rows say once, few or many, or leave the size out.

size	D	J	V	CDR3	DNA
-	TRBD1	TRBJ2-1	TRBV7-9	CASSKWDRASYNEQFF	TGTGCCAGCAGCAAATGGGACAGGGCGTCCTACAATGAGCAGTTCTTC
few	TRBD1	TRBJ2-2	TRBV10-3	CAISESGGQDTGELFF	TGTGCCATCAGTGAGTCTGGGGGACAGGACACCGGGGAGCTGTTTTTT
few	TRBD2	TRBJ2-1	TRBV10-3	CAINGRGPGTSVYNEQFF	TGTGCCATCAATGGAAGGGGCCCCGGGACTAGCGTCTACAATGAGCAGTTCTTC
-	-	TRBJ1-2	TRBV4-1	CASSQDMEGKKNYGYTF	TGCGCCAGCAGCCAAGATATGGAAGGCAAAAAAAACTATGGCTACACCTTC
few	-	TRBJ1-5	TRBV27	CASSLGIGEPQHF	TGTGCCAGCAGTTTAGGGATTGGGGAGCCCCAGCATTTT
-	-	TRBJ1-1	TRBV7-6	CASSLFSEREAFF	TGTGCCAGCAGCTTATTTTCGGAAAGAGAAGCTTTCTTT
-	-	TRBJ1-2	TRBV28	CASSSGSPPNYGYTF	TGTGCCAGCAGTTCAGGGAGCCCCCCCAACTATGGCTACACCTTC
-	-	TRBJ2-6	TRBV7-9	CASSPRDDYNSGANVLTF	TGTGCCAGCAGCCCCAGGGATGACTATAACTCTGGGGCCAACGTCCTGACTTTC
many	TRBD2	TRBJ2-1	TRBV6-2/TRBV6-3	CASSYPGLARNEQFF	TGTGCCAGCAGTTACCCGGGACTAGCGAGGAATGAGCAGTTCTTC
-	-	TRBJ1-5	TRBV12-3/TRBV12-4	CASRPGSGSSEPQHF	TGTGCCAGCAGACCGGGATCGGGTTCGAGTGAGCCCCAGCATTTT
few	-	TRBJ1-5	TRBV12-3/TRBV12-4	CASTPKSPGARQPQHF	TGTGCCAGCACACCAAAAAGTCCAGGGGCCAGGCAGCCCCAGCATTTT
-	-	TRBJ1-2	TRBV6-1	CASSEALILYTF	TGTGCCAGCAGTGAGGCGCTGATCTTGTACACCTTC
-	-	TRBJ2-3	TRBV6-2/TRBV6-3	CASTYEKATLEDTQYF	TGTGCCAGCACCTACGAAAAGGCGACGCTAGAGGATACGCAGTATTTT
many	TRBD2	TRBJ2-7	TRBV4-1	CASSLSGSVNEQYF	TGCGCCAGCAGCCTTAGCGGGAGTGTGAACGAGCAGTACTTC
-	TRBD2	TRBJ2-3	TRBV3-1	CASSFSGGASTDTQYF	TGTGCCAGCAGCTTTAGCGGGGGCGCTAGCACAGATACGCAGTATTTT
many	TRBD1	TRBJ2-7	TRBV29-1	CSVASGGILYEQYF	TGCAGCGTTGCGTCAGGGGGCATTTTGTACGAGCAGTACTTC
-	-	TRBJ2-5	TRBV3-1	CASSVNRVRQTQYF	TGTGCCAGCAGCGTTAACAGGGTTAGGCAGACCCAGTACTTC
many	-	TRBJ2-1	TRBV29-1	CSVGKLYNEQFF	TGCAGCGTTGGAAAGCTCTACAATGAGCAGTTCTTC
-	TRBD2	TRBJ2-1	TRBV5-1	CASSPSRTSGYNEQFF	TGCGCCAGCAGCCCCTCCCGGACTAGCGGTTACAATGAGCAGTTCTTC
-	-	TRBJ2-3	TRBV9	CASSVAGSWTDTQYF	TGTGCCAGCAGCGTAGCAGGCAGTTGGACAGATACGCAGTATTTT
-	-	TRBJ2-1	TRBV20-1	CSARPGFEETQFF	TGCAGTGCTAGACCGGGATTTGAAGAGACCCAGTTCTTC
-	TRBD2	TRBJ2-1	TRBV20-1	CSAPRNQAAGGPDEQFF	TGCAGTGCTCCCAGGAACCAAGCAGCGGGGGGGCCGGATGAGCAGTTCTTC
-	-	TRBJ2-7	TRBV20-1	CSGTVSYEQYF	TGCAGTGGTACGGTCTCCTACGAGCAGTACTTC
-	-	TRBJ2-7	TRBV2	CASSEHAGITYEQYF	TGTGCCAGCAGTGAACATGCCGGGATCACCTACGAGCAGTACTTC
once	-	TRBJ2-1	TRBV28	CASRSGQSYNEQFF	TGTGCCAGCAGAAGCGGACAGTCCTACAATGAGCAGTTCTTC
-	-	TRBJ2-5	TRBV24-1	CATSDPPGTQYF	TGTGCCACCAGCGATCCTCCCGGGACCCAGTACTTC
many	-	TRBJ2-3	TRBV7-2	CASSFNRGTDTQYF	TGTGCCAGCAGCTTTAACAGGGGCACAGATACGCAGTATTTT
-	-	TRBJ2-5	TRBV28	CASSLQGSVETQYF	TGTGCCAGCAGTTTACAGGGGTCAGTGGAGACCCAGTACTTC
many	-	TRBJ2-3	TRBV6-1	CASRADVTDTQYF	TGTGCCAGCAGAGCAGATGTGACAGATACGCAGTATTTT
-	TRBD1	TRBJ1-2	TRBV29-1	CSVATGDSLVRGYTF	TGCAGCGTTGCGACAGGGGATTCTTTGGTGAGGGGCTACACCTTC
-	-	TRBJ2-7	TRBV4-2	CASSSLKVGGGEQYF	TGTGCCAGCAGCTCCCTAAAAGTCGGGGGCGGGGAGCAGTACTTC
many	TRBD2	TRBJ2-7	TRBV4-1	CASSQVGGDPYEQYF	TGCGCCAGCAGCCAAGTGGGAGGGGACCCCTACGAGCAGTACTTC
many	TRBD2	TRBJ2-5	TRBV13	CASSPGLAGGQQETQYF	TGTGCCAGCAGCCCCGGACTAGCGGGGGGGCAGCAAGAGACCCAGTACTTC
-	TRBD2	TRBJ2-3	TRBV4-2	CASALRGDGTDTQYF	TGTGCCAGCGCACTGCGGGGGGATGGCACAGATACGCAGTATTTT
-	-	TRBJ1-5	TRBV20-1	CSVWGEKVNQPQHF	TGCAGTGTTTGGGGCGAAAAAGTCAATCAGCCCCAGCATTTT
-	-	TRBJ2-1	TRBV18	CASSPVRISYNEQFF	TGTGCCAGCTCACCTGTAAGGATCTCCTACAATGAGCAGTTCTTC
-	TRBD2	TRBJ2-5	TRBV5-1	CASSRRGAREETQYF	TGCGCCAGCAGCCGGCGGGGGGCGCGTGAAGAGACCCAGTACTTC
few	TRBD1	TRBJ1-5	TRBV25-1	CASSGQGQGLNQPQHF	TGTGCCAGCAGTGGGCAGGGACAGGGTCTAAATCAGCCCCAGCATTTT
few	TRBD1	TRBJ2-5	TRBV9	CASSVGQGAQTQYF	TGTGCCAGCAGCGTCGGACAGGGGGCTCAGACCCAGTACTTC
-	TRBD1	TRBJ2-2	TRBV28	CASQATGGSNAGELFF	TGTGCCAGCCAGGCGACAGGGGGCTCGAACGCCGGGGAGCTGTTTTTT
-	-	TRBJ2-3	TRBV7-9	CASSLAIRTEGIHTDTQYF	TGTGCCAGCAGCTTAGCAATCCGAACGGAAGGGATACATACAGATACGCAGTATTTT
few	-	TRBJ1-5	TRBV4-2	CASSQYWGESNQPQHF	TGTGCCAGCAGCCAATATTGGGGGGAAAGCAATCAGCCCCAGCATTTT
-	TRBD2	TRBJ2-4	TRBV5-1	CASSLASAGSNIQYF	TGCGCCAGCAGCTTGGCCTCAGCGGGGTCGAACATTCAGTACTTC